This TCR beta chain derives from a study of blood T cell repertoires in COVID-19. Study details: The United States, Italy and Spain supplied acute and convalescent COVID-19 samples. Sources were T cells, B-cell-depleted T cells, or PBMCs; the material itself was cDNA or gDNA.

As processed by the authors: Cell counts per sample came from amplifying reference gene primers. Libraries were prepared by immunoSEQ multiplex PCR; TCRdb keeps only in-frame clonotypes and omits some of them. The D gene and trimming were derived from the DNA, and the V and J assignments and clone size from that table. The profile covers more than 300,000 clones, with around nine tenths appearing a single time and 3% to 4% taken by the ten largest. In the case of this clone: Other DNA sequences in this specimen translate into the identical CDR3.

The CDR3 length is 15 residues. Per the germline V gene, CDR1 is SGHRS and CDR2 is YFSETQ. V trimming: 4 bases; J trimming: 4 bases; junction bases outside the gene matches: 5. The receptor was isolated from a woman aged 18-29 years who had recovered from COVID-19. The rearrangement joins TRBV5-1 to TRBJ2-1; TRBD2 agrees at 10 bases. The material sequenced was peripheral blood. The CDR3 DNA reads TGCGCCAGCAGCGAAGGACTAGCGGAATACAATGAGCAGTTCTTC. This gives the protein CASSEGLAEYNEQFF.